This is a list of T cell receptor beta chains from one sample in a study of resident and recirculating memory T cells in vitiligo. Data came from immunoSEQ multiplex PCR; TCRdb stores just in-frame clones and leaves some out. The repertoire holds tens of thousands of clones, with under 95% as singletons. Input material: blood. The receptors stem from a male donor with vitiligo. Both conserved end residues are part of each CDR3. A D gene is named only where the DNA matches it firmly. A clone size is listed for some rows: how often the clone was seen (once, few, many), or a class if it is expanded.

J gene,CDR3 length,V gene,clone size,D gene,CDR3 DNA,CDR3 protein
TRBJ1-5,13,TRBV11-1,once,NA,TGTGCCAGCAGTATTACGGACAGAAAGCCCCAGCATTTT,CASSITDRKPQHF
TRBJ2-7,13,TRBV5-1,NA,NA,TGCGCCAGCAGCTTGGAGCCAACCAACGAGCAGTACTTC,CASSLEPTNEQYF
TRBJ2-1,15,TRBV28,NA,NA,TGTGCCAGCAGCATATCCGGGACATTTTACAATGAGCAGTTCTTC,CASSISGTFYNEQFF
TRBJ2-1,15,TRBV4-1,NA,TRBD2,TGCGCCAGCAGCTACGGACTAGTCGTGTACAATGAGCAGTTCTTC,CASSYGLVVYNEQFF
TRBJ1-2,13,TRBV2,once,NA,TGTGCCAGCAGTGAATTAGAGGAGGGGGGCTACACCTTC,CASSELEEGGYTF
TRBJ2-2,16,TRBV11-2,once,TRBD2,TGTGCCAGCAGTCGAACCTCGAGAGCGGGAACCGGGGAGCTGTTTTTT,CASSRTSRAGTGELFF
TRBJ2-3,16,TRBV13,NA,NA,TGTGCCAGCAGCTTAGTGGCGGGGTTGGGCCCAGATACGCAGTATTTT,CASSLVAGLGPDTQYF
TRBJ2-3,15,TRBV2,NA,NA,TGTGCCAGCAGTGAGGGAACGGGAGTTGGAGATACGCAGTATTTT,CASSEGTGVGDTQYF
TRBJ2-4,16,TRBV7-2,NA,TRBD2,TGTGCCAGCAGCTTAACTAGCGACCTAGCCAAAAACATTCAGTACTTC,CASSLTSDLAKNIQYF
TRBJ2-3,16,TRBV9,NA,NA,TGTGCCAGCAGCGTAGGGCGGGTGGAGAACACAGATACGCAGTATTTT,CASSVGRVENTDTQYF
TRBJ2-3,16,TRBV4-2,NA,NA,TGTGCCAGCAGCCAAGATTGGGGGACTAGCACAGATACGCAGTATTTT,CASSQDWGTSTDTQYF
TRBJ2-7,12,TRBV28,NA,NA,TGTGCCAGCAGTTTAGAGGCCCACGAGCAGTACTTC,CASSLEAHEQYF
TRBJ2-6,14,TRBV28,few,TRBD2,TGTGCCAGCAGTAAATCGGGGGGAGCCAACGTCCTGACTTTC,CASSKSGGANVLTF
TRBJ2-3,17,TRBV5-4,NA,TRBD2,TGTGCCAGCAGCGGAACCGGGACTAGCGGTAGCACAGATACGCAGTATTTT,CASSGTGTSGSTDTQYF
TRBJ1-5,14,TRBV28,NA,NA,TGTGCCAGCAGCACCGGGGCTAGCGGTCAGCCCCAGCATTTT,CASSTGASGQPQHF
TRBJ2-5,17,TRBV7-2,once,TRBD2,TGTGCCAGCAGCTTAGAGATCACTAGCGGCGACAAGAGGACCCAGTACTTC,CASSLEITSGDKRTQYF
TRBJ2-7,14,TRBV28,medium-sized,TRBD2,TGTGCCATCCCACTAGCGGGAGTGGGGTACGAGCAGTACTTC,CAIPLAGVGYEQYF
TRBJ2-2,19,TRBV27,NA,NA,TGTGCCAGCAGTTCCCCCCGTCTGCGCTATCGGGGACACCATGGGGAGCTGTTTTTT,CASSSPRLRYRGHHGELFF
TRBJ2-7,15,TRBV27,NA,TRBD2,TGTGCCAGCAGTTTAAGGGCGGGAGTAAACTACGAGCAGTACTTC,CASSLRAGVNYEQYF
TRBJ2-7,13,TRBV4-1,NA,NA,TGCGCCAGCAGCCTCCAGACTGCCTACGAGCAGTACTTC,CASSLQTAYEQYF
TRBJ1-5,15,TRBV15,NA,NA,TGTGCCACCAGCACGCCGGGGAGAGGCAATCAGCCCCAGCATTTT,CATSTPGRGNQPQHF
TRBJ2-4,15,TRBV5-5,NA,TRBD1,TGTGCCAGCGGAAAACAGGGGGCGCCCAAAAACATTCAGTACTTC,CASGKQGAPKNIQYF
TRBJ2-5,15,TRBV5-4,once,TRBD2,TGTGCCAGCAGCTTGTATAGCGGGAGGGAAGAGACCCAGTACTTC,CASSLYSGREETQYF
TRBJ1-5,15,TRBV11-3,NA,TRBD1,TGTGCCAGCAGCAAGGGACAGGGGGCGGTTCAGCCCCAGCATTTT,CASSKGQGAVQPQHF
TRBJ1-2,15,TRBV5-5,NA,NA,TGTGCCAGCAGCCCCGGTGGGGGGGTTAACTATGGCTACACCTTC,CASSPGGGVNYGYTF
TRBJ2-7,15,TRBV6-6,once,TRBD2,TGTGCCAGCAGTTACTCGACGGGGGGAAGCTACGAGCAGTACTTC,CASSYSTGGSYEQYF
TRBJ1-5,13,TRBV5-1,NA,NA,TGCGCCAGCAGCTTCGGACAGAATCAGCCCCAGCATTTT,CASSFGQNQPQHF
TRBJ1-3,17,TRBV28,once,NA,TGTGCCAGCAGGGAACTCAGGCCAGCGGACTCTGGAAACACCATATATTTT,CASRELRPADSGNTIYF
TRBJ1-5,16,TRBV28,NA,TRBD1,TGTGCCAGCAGTTTATTTAGCGGACAGGGTAATCAGCCCCAGCATTTT,CASSLFSGQGNQPQHF
TRBJ2-7,11,TRBV7-9,NA,NA,TGTGCCAGCAGCACCTACTACGAGCAGTACTTC,CASSTYYEQYF
TRBJ2-1,14,TRBV6-4,NA,NA,TGTGCCAGCAGTGACTCGGGGGGTCTCGGTGAGCAGTTCTTC,CASSDSGGLGEQFF
TRBJ2-2,13,TRBV30,NA,NA,TGTGCCTGGAGTGTCGCAGGGACCGGGGAGCTGTTTTTT,CAWSVAGTGELFF
TRBJ2-1,13,TRBV6-1,few,NA,TGTGCCAGCTCTTCGGAGCGCGGCAATGAGCAGTTCTTC,CASSSERGNEQFF